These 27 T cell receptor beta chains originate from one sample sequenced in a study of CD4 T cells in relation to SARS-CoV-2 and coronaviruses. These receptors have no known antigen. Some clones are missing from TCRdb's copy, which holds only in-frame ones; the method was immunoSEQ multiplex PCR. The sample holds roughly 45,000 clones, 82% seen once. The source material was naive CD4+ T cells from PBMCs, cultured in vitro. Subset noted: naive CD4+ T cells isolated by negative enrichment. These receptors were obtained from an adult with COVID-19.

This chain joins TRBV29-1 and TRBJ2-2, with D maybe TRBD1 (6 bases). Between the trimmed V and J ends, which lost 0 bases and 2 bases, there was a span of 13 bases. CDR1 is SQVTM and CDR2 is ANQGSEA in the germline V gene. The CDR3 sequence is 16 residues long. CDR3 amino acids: CSVEDLGRGNTGELFF. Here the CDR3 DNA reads TGCAGCGTTGAAGATCTGGGCAGGGGAAACACCGGGGAGCTGTTTTTT.

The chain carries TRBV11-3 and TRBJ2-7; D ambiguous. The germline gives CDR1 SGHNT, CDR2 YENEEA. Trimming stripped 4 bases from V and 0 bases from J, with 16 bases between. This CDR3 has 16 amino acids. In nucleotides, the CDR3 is TGTGCCAGCAGCTACCCACGTGCCGAGAACTCCTACGAGCAGTACTTC. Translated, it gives CASSYPRAENSYEQYF.

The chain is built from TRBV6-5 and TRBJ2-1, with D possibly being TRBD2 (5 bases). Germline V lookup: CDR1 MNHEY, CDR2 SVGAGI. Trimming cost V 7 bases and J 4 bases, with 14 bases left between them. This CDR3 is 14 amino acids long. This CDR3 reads CASTPGRSYNEQFF. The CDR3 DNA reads TGTGCCAGCACCCCGGGGAGATCATACAATGAGCAGTTCTTC.

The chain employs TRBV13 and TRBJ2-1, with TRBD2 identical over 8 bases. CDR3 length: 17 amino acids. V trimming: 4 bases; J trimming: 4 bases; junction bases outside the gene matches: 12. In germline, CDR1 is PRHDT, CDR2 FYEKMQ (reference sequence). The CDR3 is CASSSDMWASGYNEQFF. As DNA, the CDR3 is TGTGCCAGCAGCTCGGACATGTGGGCTAGCGGGTACAATGAGCAGTTCTTC.

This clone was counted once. This CDR3 is CASRLKPGTNSYNEQFF. CDR3 sequence (DNA): TGTGCCAGCAGACTAAAACCCGGGACCAACTCCTACAATGAGCAGTTCTTC. V and J are TRBV7-8 and TRBJ2-1; perhaps D is TRBD1 or TRBD2 (5 bases each). Trimming stripped 6 bases from V and 0 bases from J, with 18 bases between. CDR1 is SGHVS and CDR2 is FQNEAQ in the germline V gene. This CDR3 comprises 17 residues.

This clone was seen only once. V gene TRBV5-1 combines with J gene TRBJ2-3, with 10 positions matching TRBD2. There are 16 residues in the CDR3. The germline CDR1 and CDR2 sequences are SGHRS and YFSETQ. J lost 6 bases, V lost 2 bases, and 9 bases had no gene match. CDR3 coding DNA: TGCGCCAGCAGCTTTGACCTAGCGGGAGCGGAGGATACGCAGTATTTT. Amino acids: CASSFDLAGAEDTQYF.

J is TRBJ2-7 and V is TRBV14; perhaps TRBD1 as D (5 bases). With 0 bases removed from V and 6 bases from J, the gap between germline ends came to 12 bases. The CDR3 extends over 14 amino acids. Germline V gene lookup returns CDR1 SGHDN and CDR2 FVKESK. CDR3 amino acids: CASSQEAGHTEQYF. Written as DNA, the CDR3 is TGTGCCAGCAGCCAAGAAGCAGGGCATACCGAGCAGTACTTC. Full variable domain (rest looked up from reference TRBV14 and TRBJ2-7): EAGVTQFPSHSVIEKGQTVTLRCDPISGHDNLYWYRRVMGKEIKFLLHFVKESKQDESGMPNNRFLAERTGGTYSTLKVQPAELEDSGVYFCASSQEAGHTEQYFGPGTRLTVT.

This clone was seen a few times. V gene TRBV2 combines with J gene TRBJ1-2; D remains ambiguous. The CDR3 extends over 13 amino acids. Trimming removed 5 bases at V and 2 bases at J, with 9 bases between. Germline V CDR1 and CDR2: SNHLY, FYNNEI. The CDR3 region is CASSPDGNYGYTF. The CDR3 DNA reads TGTGCCAGCAGTCCAGACGGAAACTATGGCTACACCTTC.

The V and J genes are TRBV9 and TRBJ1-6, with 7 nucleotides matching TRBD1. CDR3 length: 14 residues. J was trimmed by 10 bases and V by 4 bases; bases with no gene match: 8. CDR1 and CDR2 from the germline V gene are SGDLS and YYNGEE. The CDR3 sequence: CASSPRTGGSPLHF. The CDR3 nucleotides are TGTGCCAGCAGCCCAAGGACAGGCGGGTCACCCCTCCACTTT.

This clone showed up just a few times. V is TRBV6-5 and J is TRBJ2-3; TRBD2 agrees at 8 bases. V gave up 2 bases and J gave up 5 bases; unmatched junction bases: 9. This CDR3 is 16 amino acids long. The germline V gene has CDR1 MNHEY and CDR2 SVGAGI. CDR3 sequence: CASSYGTGGPGDTQYF. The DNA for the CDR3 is TGTGCCAGCAGTTACGGGACGGGAGGGCCCGGAGATACGCAGTATTTT.

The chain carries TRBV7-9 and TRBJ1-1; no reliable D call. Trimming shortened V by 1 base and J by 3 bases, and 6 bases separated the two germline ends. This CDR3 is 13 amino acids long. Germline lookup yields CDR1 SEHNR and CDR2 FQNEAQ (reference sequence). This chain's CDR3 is CASSLVGDTEAFF. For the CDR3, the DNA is TGTGCCAGCAGCTTAGTTGGGGACACTGAAGCTTTCTTT.

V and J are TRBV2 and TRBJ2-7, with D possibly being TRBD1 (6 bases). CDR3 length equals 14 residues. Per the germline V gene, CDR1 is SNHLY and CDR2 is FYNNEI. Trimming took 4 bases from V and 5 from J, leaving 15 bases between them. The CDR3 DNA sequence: TGTGCCAGCAGTGTCAGAACAGGGCAAGACGAGCAGTACTTC. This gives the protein CASSVRTGQDEQYF.

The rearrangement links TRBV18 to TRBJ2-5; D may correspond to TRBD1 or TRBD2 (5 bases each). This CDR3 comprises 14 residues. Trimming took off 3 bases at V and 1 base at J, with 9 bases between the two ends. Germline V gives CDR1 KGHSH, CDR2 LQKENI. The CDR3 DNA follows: TGTGCCAGCTCACCGAGGGACGTCCAAGAGACCCAGTACTTC. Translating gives CASSPRDVQETQYF. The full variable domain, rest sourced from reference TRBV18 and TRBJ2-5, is NAGVMQNPRHLVRRRGQEARLRCSPMKGHSHVYWYRQLPEEGLKFMVYLQKENIIDESGMPKERFSAEFPKEGPSILRIQQVVRGDSAAYFCASSPRDVQETQYFGPGTRLLVL.

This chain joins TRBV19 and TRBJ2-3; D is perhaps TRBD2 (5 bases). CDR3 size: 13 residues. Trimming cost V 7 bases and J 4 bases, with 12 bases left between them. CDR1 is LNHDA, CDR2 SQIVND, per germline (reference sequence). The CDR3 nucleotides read TGTGCCAGTAATGAGGGAGTATCAGATACGCAGTATTTT. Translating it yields CASNEGVSDTQYF.

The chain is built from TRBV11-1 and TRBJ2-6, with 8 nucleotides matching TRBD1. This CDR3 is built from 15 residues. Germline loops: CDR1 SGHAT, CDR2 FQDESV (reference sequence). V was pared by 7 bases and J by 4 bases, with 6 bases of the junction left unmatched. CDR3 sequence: CASTNRGSGANVLTF. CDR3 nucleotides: TGTGCCAGCACAAACAGGGGGTCGGGGGCCAACGTCCTGACTTTC.

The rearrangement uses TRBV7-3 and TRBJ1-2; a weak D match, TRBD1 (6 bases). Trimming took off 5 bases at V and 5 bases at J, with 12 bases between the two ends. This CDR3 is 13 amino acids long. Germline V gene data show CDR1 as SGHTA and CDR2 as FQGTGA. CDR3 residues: CASSPKGGYGYTF. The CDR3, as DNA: TGTGCCAGCAGCCCAAAAGGGGGTTATGGCTACACCTTC.

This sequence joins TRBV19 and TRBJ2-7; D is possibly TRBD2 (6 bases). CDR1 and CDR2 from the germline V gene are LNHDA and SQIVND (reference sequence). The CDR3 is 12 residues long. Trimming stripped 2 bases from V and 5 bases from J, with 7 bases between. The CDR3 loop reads CASSISGDEQYF. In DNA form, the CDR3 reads TGTGCCAGTAGTATATCGGGGGACGAGCAGTACTTC.

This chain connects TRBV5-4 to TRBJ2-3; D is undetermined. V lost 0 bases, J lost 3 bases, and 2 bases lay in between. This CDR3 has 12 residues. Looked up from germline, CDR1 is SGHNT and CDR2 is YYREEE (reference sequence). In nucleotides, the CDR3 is TGTGCCAGCAGCTTGGAGACAGATACGCAGTATTTT. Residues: CASSLETDTQYF.

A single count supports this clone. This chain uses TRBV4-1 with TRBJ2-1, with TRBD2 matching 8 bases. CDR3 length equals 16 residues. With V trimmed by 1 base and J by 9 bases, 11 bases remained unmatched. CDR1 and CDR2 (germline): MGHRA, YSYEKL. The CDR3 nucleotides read TGCGCCAGCAGCCAAGGATCTAGCGGGCATGCGGGTGAGCAGTTCTTC. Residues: CASSQGSSGHAGEQFF.

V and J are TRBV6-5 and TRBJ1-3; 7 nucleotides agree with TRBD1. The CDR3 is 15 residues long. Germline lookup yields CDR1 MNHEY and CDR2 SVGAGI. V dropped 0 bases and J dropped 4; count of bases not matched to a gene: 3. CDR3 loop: CASSYSKDRGNTIYF. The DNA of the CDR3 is TGTGCCAGCAGTTACTCGAAGGACAGGGGAAACACCATATATTTT.

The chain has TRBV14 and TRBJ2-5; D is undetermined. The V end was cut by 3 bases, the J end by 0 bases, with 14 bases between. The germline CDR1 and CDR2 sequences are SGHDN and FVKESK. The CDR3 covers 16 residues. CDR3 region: CASSHINGLNQETQYF. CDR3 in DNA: TGTGCCAGCAGCCATATAAACGGGTTAAACCAAGAGACCCAGTACTTC.

As DNA, the CDR3 is TGTGCCAGCAGAGGTACGCGACACACCGGGGAGCTGTTTTTT. Its protein is CASRGTRHTGELFF. This chain uses TRBV27 with TRBJ2-2, with no clear D. V lost 6 bases to trimming and J lost 3 bases, with 11 bases between them. The CDR3 length is 14 residues. Germline CDR1 is MNHEY and CDR2 is SMNVEV (reference sequence).

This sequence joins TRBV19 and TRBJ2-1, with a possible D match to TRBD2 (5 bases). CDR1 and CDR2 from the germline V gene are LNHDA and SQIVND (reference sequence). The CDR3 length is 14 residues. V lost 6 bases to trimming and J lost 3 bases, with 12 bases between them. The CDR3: CASSPSGVYNEQFF. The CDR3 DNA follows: TGTGCCAGTAGCCCCAGCGGAGTCTACAATGAGCAGTTCTTC.

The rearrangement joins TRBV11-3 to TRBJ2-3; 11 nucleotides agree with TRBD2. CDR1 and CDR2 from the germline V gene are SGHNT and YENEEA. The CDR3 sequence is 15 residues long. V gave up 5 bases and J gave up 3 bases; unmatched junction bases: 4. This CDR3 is CASSLRTSGTDTQYF. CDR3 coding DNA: TGTGCCAGCAGCCTAAGGACTAGCGGGACAGATACGCAGTATTTT.

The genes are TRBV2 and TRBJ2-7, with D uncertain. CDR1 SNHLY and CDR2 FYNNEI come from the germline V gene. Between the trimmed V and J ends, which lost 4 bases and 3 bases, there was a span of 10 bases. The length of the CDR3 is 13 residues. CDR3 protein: CASSVRLLYEQYF. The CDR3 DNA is TGTGCCAGCAGTGTGAGGCTACTCTACGAGCAGTACTTC. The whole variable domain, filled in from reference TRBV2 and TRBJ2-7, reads EPEVTQTPSHQVTQMGQEVILRCVPISNHLYFYWYRQILGQKVEFLVSFYNNEISEKSEIFDDQFSVERPDGSNFTLKIRSTKLEDSAMYFCASSVRLLYEQYFGPGTRLTVT.

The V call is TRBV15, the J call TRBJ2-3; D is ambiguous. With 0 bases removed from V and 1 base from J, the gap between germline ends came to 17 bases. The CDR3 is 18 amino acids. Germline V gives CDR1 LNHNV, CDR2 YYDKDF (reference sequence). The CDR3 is CATSRDGLARVGTDTQYF. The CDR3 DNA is TGTGCCACCAGCAGAGATGGGTTAGCCCGGGTGGGCACAGATACGCAGTATTTT.

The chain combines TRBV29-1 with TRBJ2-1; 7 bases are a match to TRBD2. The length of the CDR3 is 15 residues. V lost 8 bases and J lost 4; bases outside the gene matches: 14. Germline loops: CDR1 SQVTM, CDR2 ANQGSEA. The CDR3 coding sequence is TGCAGCTTTGGGATCGGACTAGGGCTTTACAATGAGCAGTTCTTC. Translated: CSFGIGLGLYNEQFF.